The clone carrying this T cell receptor beta chain showed up many times. What it binds is unknown. This record belongs to a study of T cell repertoires in cytomegalovirus infection. Study-level background: Public TCR beta signatures indicated both CMV infection and matching HLA type. General study results and limits: Summed frequency of public TCR beta families distinguished CMV carriers with the relevant HLA. Clonotypes of TCR beta that were HLA-C-restricted and CMV-specific dominated the ex vivo response.

Germline V gene data show CDR1 as SGHDN and CDR2 as FVKESK. The V end was cut by 0 bases, the J end by 0 bases, with 9 bases between. The CDR3 is 17 residues long. TCRdb passed the reads through MiXCR, listing each CDR3 protein once. The sample carries about 300,000 distinct CDR3 sequences, 8% to 10% recorded once. The sequence was obtained from a human donor in good health (CMV status not recorded). Some clones in this sample may be carry-over from other donors' samples. Sequencing input: PBMCs. The chain has TRBV14 and TRBJ2-6, with unresolved D. CDR3 sequence (DNA): TGTGCCAGCAGCCAAGATTGGGCCCCCTCTGGGGCCAACGTCCTGACTTTC. This encodes CASSQDWAPSGANVLTF.